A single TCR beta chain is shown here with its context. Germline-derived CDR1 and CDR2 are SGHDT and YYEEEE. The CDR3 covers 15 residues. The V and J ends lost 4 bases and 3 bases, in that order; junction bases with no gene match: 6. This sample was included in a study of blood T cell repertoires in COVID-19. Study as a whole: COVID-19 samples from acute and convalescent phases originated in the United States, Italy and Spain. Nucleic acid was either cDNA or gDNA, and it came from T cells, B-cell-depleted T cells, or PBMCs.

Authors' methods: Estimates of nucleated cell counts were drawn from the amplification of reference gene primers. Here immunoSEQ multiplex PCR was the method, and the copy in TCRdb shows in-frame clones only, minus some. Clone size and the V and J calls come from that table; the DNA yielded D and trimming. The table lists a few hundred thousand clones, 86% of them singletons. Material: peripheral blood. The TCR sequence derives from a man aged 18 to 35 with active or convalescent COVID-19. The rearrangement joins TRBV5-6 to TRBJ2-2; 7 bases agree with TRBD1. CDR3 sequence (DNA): TGTGCCAGCAGCGTGTCGGGACAGTACACCGGGGAGCTGTTTTTT. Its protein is CASSVSGQYTGELFF. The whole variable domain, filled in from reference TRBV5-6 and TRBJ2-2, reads DAGVTQSPTHLIKTRGQQVTLRCSPKSGHDTVSWYQQALGQGPQFIFQYYEEEERQRGNFPDRFSGHQFPNYSSELNVNALLLGDSALYLCASSVSGQYTGELFFGEGSRLTVL.